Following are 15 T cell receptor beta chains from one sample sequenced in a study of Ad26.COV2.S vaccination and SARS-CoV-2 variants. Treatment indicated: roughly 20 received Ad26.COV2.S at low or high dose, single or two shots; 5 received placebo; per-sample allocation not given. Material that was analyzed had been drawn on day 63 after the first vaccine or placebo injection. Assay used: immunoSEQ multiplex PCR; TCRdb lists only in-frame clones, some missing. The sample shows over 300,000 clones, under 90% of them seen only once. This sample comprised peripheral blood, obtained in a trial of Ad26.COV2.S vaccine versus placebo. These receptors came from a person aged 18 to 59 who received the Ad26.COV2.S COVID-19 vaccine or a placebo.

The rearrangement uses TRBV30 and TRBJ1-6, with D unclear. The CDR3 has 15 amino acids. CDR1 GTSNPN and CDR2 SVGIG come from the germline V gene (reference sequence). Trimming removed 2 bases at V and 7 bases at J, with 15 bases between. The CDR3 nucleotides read TGTGCCTGGAGTTCACGACGGTGGGTCAATTCACCCCTCCACTTT. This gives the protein CAWSSRRWVNSPLHF.

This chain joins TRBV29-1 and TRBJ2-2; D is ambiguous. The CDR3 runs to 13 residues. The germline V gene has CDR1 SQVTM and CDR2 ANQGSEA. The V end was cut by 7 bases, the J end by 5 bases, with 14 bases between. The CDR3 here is CSAAQDVTGELFF. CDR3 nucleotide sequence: TGCAGCGCAGCTCAAGATGTGACCGGGGAGCTGTTTTTT.

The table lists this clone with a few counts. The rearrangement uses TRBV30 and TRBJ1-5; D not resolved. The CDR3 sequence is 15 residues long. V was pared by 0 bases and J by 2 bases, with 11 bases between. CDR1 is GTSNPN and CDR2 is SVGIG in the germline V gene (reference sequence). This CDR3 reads CAWSVKSLGNQPQHF. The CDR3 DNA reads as TGTGCCTGGAGTGTAAAATCTTTGGGCAATCAGCCCCAGCATTTT. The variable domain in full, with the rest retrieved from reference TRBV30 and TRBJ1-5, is SQTIHQWPATLVQPVGSPLSLECTVEGTSNPNLYWYRQAAGRGLQLLFYSVGIGQISSEVPQNLSASRPQDRQFILSSKKLLLSDSGFYLCAWSVKSLGNQPQHFGDGTRLSIL.

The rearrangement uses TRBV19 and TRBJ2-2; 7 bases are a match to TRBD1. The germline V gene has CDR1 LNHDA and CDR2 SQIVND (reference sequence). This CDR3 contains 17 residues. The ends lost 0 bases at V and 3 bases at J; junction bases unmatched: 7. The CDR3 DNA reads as TGTGCCAGTAGTATAGATCTGGAACAGGGGCACACCGGGGAGCTGTTTTTT. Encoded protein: CASSIDLEQGHTGELFF.

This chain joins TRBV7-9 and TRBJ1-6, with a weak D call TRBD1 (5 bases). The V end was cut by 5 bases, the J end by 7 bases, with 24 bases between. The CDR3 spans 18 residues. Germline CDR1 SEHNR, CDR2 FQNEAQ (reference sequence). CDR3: CASSGGRGQRNLNSPLHF. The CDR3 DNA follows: TGTGCCAGCAGCGGAGGTAGGGGCCAAAGAAACCTGAATTCACCCCTCCACTTT. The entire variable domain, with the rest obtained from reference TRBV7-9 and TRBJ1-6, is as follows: DTGVSQNPRHKITKRGQNVTFRCDPISEHNRLYWYRQTLGQGPEFLTYFQNEAQLEKSRLLSDRFSAERPKGSFSTLEIQRTEQGDSAMYLCASSGGRGQRNLNSPLHFGNGTRLTVT.

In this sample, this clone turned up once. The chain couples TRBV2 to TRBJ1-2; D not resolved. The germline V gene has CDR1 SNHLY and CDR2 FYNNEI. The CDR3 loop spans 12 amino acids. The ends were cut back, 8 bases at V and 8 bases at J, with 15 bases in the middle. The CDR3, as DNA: TGTGCCAGCTTTCCCGGGGAGGTCGGCTACACCTTC. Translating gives CASFPGEVGYTF.

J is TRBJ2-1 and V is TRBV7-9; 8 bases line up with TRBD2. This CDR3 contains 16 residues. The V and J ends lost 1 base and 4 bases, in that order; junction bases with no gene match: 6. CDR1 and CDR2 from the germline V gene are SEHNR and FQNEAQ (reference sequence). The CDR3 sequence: CASSLEGAGAYNEQFF. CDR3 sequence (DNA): TGTGCCAGCAGCTTAGAAGGAGCGGGAGCGTACAATGAGCAGTTCTTC.

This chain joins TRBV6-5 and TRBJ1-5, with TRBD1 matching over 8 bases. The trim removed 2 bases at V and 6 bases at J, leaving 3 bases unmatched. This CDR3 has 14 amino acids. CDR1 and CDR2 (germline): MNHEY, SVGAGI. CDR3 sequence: CASSYDRGGQPQHF. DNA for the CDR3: TGTGCCAGCAGTTACGACAGGGGAGGTCAGCCCCAGCATTTT.

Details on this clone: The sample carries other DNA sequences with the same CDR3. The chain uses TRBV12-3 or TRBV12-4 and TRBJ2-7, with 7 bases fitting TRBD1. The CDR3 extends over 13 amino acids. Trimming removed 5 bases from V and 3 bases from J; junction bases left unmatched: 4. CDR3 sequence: CASSRNRGYEQYF. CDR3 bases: TGTGCCAGCAGTCGTAACAGGGGCTACGAGCAGTACTTC.

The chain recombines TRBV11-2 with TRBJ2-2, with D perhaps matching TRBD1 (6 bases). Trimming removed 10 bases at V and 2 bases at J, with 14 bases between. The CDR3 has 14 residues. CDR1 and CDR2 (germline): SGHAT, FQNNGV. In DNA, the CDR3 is TGTGCCACCAAAACGGGACATAACACCGGGGAGCTGTTTTTT. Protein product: CATKTGHNTGELFF.

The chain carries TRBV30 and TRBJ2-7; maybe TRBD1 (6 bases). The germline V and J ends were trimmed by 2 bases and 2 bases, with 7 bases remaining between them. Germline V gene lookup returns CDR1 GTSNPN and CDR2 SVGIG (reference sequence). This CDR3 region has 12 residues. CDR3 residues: CAWSKGAYEQYF. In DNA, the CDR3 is TGTGCCTGGAGTAAGGGGGCCTACGAGCAGTACTTC.

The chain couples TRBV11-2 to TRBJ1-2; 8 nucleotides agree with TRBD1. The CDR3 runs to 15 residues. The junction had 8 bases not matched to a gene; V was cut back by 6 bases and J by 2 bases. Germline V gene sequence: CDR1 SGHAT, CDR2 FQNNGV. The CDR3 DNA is TGTGCCAGCAGGCGGGACAGGCCCGCCAACTATGGCTACACCTTC. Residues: CASRRDRPANYGYTF.

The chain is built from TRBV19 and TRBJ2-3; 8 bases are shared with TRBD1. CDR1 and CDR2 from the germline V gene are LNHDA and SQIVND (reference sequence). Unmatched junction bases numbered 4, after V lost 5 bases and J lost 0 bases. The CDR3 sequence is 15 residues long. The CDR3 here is CASSLDRASTDTQYF. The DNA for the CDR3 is TGTGCCAGTAGTTTGGACAGGGCTAGCACAGATACGCAGTATTTT. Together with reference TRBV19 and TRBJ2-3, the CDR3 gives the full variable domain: DGGITQSPKYLFRKEGQNVTLSCEQNLNHDAMYWYRQDPGQGLRLIYYSQIVNDFQKGDIAEGYSVSREKKESFPLTVTSAQKNPTAFYLCASSLDRASTDTQYFGPGTRLTVL.

CDR3 nucleotide sequence: TGTGCCAGTACCATGAGACTAGCGGGGTACAATGAGCAGTTCTTC. As protein: CASTMRLAGYNEQFF. V usage is TRBV19 and J usage is TRBJ2-1; 11 bases are a match to TRBD2. Germline assignment: CDR1 LNHDA and CDR2 SQIVND (reference sequence). CDR3 length: 15 residues. V lost 7 bases to trimming and J lost 4 bases; unmatched junction nucleotides: 6. Variable domain in full (rest from reference TRBV19 and TRBJ2-1): DGGITQSPKYLFRKEGQNVTLSCEQNLNHDAMYWYRQDPGQGLRLIYYSQIVNDFQKGDIAEGYSVSREKKESFPLTVTSAQKNPTAFYLCASTMRLAGYNEQFFGPGTRLTVL.

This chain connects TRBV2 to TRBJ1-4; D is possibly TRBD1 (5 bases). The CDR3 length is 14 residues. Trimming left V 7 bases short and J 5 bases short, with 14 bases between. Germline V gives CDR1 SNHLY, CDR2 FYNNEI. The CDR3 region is CASKEGTENEKLFF. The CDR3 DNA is TGTGCCAGCAAAGAAGGGACGGAGAATGAAAAACTGTTTTTT.